These T cell receptor beta chains were read from a single sample in a study of regulatory T cells in long-lasting Graves disease. Via MiXCR, TCRdb re-called the multiplex PCR reads, giving one row per CDR3 protein. The data show more than 300,000 distinct CDR3 sequences, with 20% to 25% seen just once and around a quarter held by the top ten. This specimen consisted of peripheral blood mononuclear cells (PBMCs), obtained when the disease was refractory, from a patient treated with antithyroid drugs. Source of these receptors: a woman between 40 and 50 years old with Graves disease. Both conserved end residues are part of each CDR3. A D gene is named only where the DNA matches it firmly. Clone size is stated in some rows and not others, as once, few, many or a class when expanded.

>NA|TRBJ1-1|many|TRBV28
CASSRLRGTEAFF
TGTGCCAGCAGCCGTTTAAGGGGCACTGAAGCTTTCTTT
>TRBD2|TRBJ2-7|many|TRBV28
CASSRPGLANEQYF
TGTGCCAGCAGCCGACCGGGACTAGCGAACGAGCAGTACTTC
>NA|TRBJ1-2|NA|TRBV29-1
CSVERPGGGYTF
TGCAGCGTTGAACGACCGGGAGGCGGCTACACCTTC
>NA|TRBJ1-4|few|TRBV3-1
CASSPPGGTPNEKLFF
TGTGCCAGCAGCCCCCCCGGAGGGACACCCAATGAAAAACTGTTTTTT
>TRBD1|TRBJ2-2|NA|TRBV20-1
CSARGTGGLRAGELFF
TGCAGTGCTAGAGGGACAGGGGGCCTTCGCGCCGGGGAGCTGTTTTTT
>NA|TRBJ1-3|NA|TRBV29-1
CSVGLVTGSGNTIYF
TGCAGCGTTGGATTAGTCACAGGCTCTGGAAACACCATATATTTT
>TRBD1|TRBJ1-5|many|TRBV20-1
CSAMKTGRFGQPQHF
TGCAGTGCTATGAAGACAGGGAGGTTCGGGCAGCCCCAGCATTTT
>NA|TRBJ1-1|many|TRBV15
CATSRAPRQRNTEAFF
TGTGCCACCAGCAGGGCGCCTAGACAGAGGAACACTGAAGCTTTCTTT
>NA|TRBJ1-2|NA|TRBV20-1
CSARGNPGVWNYGYTF
TGCAGTGCTAGGGGGAACCCGGGGGTGTGGAACTATGGCTACACCTTC
>NA|TRBJ2-5|many|TRBV11-2
CASSHLARETQYF
TGTGCCAGCAGCCACCTGGCCCGGGAGACCCAGTACTTC
>NA|TRBJ2-7|few|TRBV28
CASSFARAGVHEQYF
TGTGCCAGCAGTTTTGCAAGGGCAGGGGTCCACGAGCAGTACTTC
>NA|TRBJ2-6|many|TRBV5-1
CASKNSGANVLTF
TGCGCCAGCAAGAACTCTGGGGCCAACGTCCTGACTTTC
>TRBD1|TRBJ2-2|many|TRBV6-1
CASTDRGRPANTGELFF
TGTGCCAGCACGGACAGGGGCCGTCCCGCGAACACCGGGGAGCTGTTTTTT
>NA|TRBJ1-5|few|TRBV5-8
CASSFRGYSNQPQHF
TGTGCCAGCAGCTTCAGGGGTTATAGCAATCAGCCCCAGCATTTT
>TRBD1|TRBJ2-5|many|TRBV12-3/TRBV12-4
CASSLSGQLKETQYF
TGTGCCAGCAGCCTATCGGGACAGCTAAAAGAGACCCAGTACTTC
>TRBD1|TRBJ2-1|NA|TRBV2
CASSERGLYNEQFF
TGTGCCAGCAGTGAAAGGGGGCTCTACAATGAGCAGTTCTTC
>TRBD2|TRBJ2-5|NA|TRBV12-3/TRBV12-4
CASIPGLAVQETQYF
TGTGCCAGCATCCCGGGACTAGCGGTCCAAGAGACCCAGTACTTC
>NA|TRBJ1-4|few|TRBV28
CASSLGVAQGLFF
TGTGCCAGCAGCTTAGGCGTCGCCCAGGGACTGTTTTTT
>NA|TRBJ2-2|few|TRBV20-1
CSARKSGGELFF
TGCAGTGCTAGAAAGTCGGGCGGGGAGCTGTTTTTT
>TRBD2|TRBJ2-3|NA|TRBV28
CASSSSGSADTQYF
TGTGCCAGCAGTTCTAGCGGGAGCGCAGATACGCAGTATTTT
>NA|TRBJ1-1|many|TRBV2
CASSVTITRRGPNTEAFF
TGTGCCAGCAGTGTCACCATAACCCGGAGAGGCCCGAACACTGAAGCTTTCTTT
>NA|TRBJ2-5|many|TRBV6-5
CASSYPGLGLRDPLQETQYF
TGTGCCAGCAGTTACCCTGGACTTGGTTTGCGGGATCCACTCCAAGAGACCCAGTACTTC
>NA|TRBJ2-7|few|TRBV11-1
CASSYVGETYEQYF
TGTGCCAGCAGCTATGTAGGGGAAACCTACGAGCAGTACTTC
>NA|TRBJ2-5|few|TRBV20-1
CSALSPIQETQYF
TGCAGTGCTCTGTCCCCCATCCAAGAGACCCAGTACTTC
>TRBD2|TRBJ2-3|NA|TRBV15
CATRGIAGLADNADTQYF
TGTGCCACCAGAGGGATAGCGGGACTAGCGGATAATGCAGATACGCAGTATTTT
>TRBD2|TRBJ2-2|NA|TRBV7-3
CASSSRLAPRGTGELFF
TGTGCCAGCAGCTCACGACTAGCTCCTAGGGGAACCGGGGAGCTGTTTTTT
>TRBD2|TRBJ2-1|NA|TRBV2
CASSAGLAKCNEQFF
TGTGCCAGCAGTGCCGGACTAGCGAAGTGCAATGAGCAGTTCTTC
>NA|TRBJ2-7|many|TRBV7-9
CASSYQGPYEQYF
TGTGCCAGCAGCTATCAGGGCCCCTACGAGCAGTACTTC
>TRBD2|TRBJ2-3|NA|TRBV9
CASSVTGTKGSTDTQYF
TGTGCCAGCAGCGTCACCGGGACTAAGGGGTCCACAGATACGCAGTATTTT
>NA|TRBJ1-4|NA|TRBV2
CASSELRSAARGKLFF
TGTGCCAGCAGTGAATTACGGTCGGCCGCCCGGGGAAAACTGTTTTTT
>NA|TRBJ2-7|NA|TRBV12-5
CASGPNDNQLTYEQYF
TGTGCTAGTGGTCCCAATGACAACCAACTAACCTACGAGCAGTACTTC
>NA|TRBJ1-1|NA|TRBV29-1
CSVEDRVSLKTEAFF
TGCAGCGTTGAAGACCGGGTTTCCCTGAAGACTGAAGCTTTCTTT
>NA|TRBJ2-7|once|TRBV4-1
CASSRLSGDEQYF
TGCGCCAGCAGCCGACTTTCTGGGGACGAGCAGTACTTC
>NA|TRBJ1-5|many|TRBV7-8
CASSNGRAGQPQHF
TGTGCCAGCAGCAATGGCAGGGCAGGGCAGCCCCAGCATTTT
>NA|TRBJ2-3|NA|TRBV9
CASSVDRDGTITDTQYF
TGTGCCAGCAGCGTAGACCGGGATGGGACGATCACAGATACGCAGTATTTT
>TRBD2|TRBJ2-7|many|TRBV28
CASRPSGSVREQYF
TGTGCCAGCAGACCTAGCGGGAGCGTGCGGGAGCAGTACTTC
>TRBD1|TRBJ1-5|many|TRBV11-2
CASSPRTGASNQPQHF
TGTGCCAGCAGCCCGCGGACAGGTGCGAGCAATCAGCCCCAGCATTTT
>NA|TRBJ1-5|many|TRBV2
CASSDPNYSNQPQHF
TGTGCCAGCAGTGACCCAAATTATAGCAATCAGCCCCAGCATTTT
>NA|TRBJ1-1|many|TRBV20-1
CSSPENTEAFF
TGCAGTTCACCAGAGAACACTGAAGCTTTCTTT
>TRBD2|TRBJ2-2|few|TRBV7-3
CASSLRTSGRLYTGELFF
TGTGCCAGCAGCCTCAGGACTAGCGGGAGGCTATACACCGGGGAGCTGTTTTTT
>NA|TRBJ1-3|NA|TRBV27
CASRGLGNTIYF
TGTGCCAGCAGGGGGCTCGGAAACACCATATATTTT
>NA|TRBJ1-1|few|TRBV19
CASSIRGLPEAFF
TGTGCCAGTAGTATTCGCGGTCTACCTGAAGCTTTCTTT
>TRBD2|TRBJ2-7|NA|TRBV7-9
CASNSWTSPEQYF
TGTGCCAGCAACTCCTGGACTAGTCCCGAGCAGTACTTC
>NA|TRBJ1-2|many|TRBV28
CASSQAGWATYGYTF
TGTGCCAGCAGTCAAGCGGGTTGGGCAACGTATGGCTACACCTTC
>TRBD2|TRBJ2-7|many|TRBV11-2
CASSHLGGYEQYF
TGTGCCAGCAGTCACTTGGGAGGGTACGAACAGTACTTC
>NA|TRBJ1-1|few|TRBV6-1
CASSPLDRGEAFF
TGTGCCAGCAGCCCCTTGGACAGAGGTGAAGCTTTCTTT
>NA|TRBJ1-4|many|TRBV28
CASSETGPPEGKLFF
TGTGCCAGCAGTGAAACCGGGCCCCCAGAAGGAAAACTGTTTTTT
>NA|TRBJ2-2|many|TRBV7-6
CASSFPWTRNTGELFF
TGTGCCAGCAGTTTTCCGTGGACCAGAAACACCGGGGAGCTGTTTTTT
>NA|TRBJ2-4|few|TRBV19
CASSLTNQNIQYF
TGTGCCAGTAGTTTGACCAATCAAAACATTCAGTACTTC
>NA|TRBJ1-5|NA|TRBV19
CASSIDGGPWSNQPQHF
TGTGCCAGTAGTATAGATGGCGGTCCGTGGAGCAATCAGCCCCAGCATTTT
>NA|TRBJ2-7|few|TRBV2
CASRRQANSYEQYF
TGTGCCAGCAGAAGACAGGCTAACTCCTACGAGCAGTACTTC
>NA|TRBJ2-1|many|TRBV20-1
CSAWDLDTSGEQFF
TGCAGTGCTTGGGACCTTGACACTTCAGGCGAGCAGTTCTTC
>NA|TRBJ1-2|many|TRBV20-1
CSAHPRDGDYGYTF
TGCAGTGCTCACCCCCGGGACGGAGACTATGGCTACACCTTC
>TRBD1|TRBJ1-1|NA|TRBV9
CASSAPSQGASTEAFF
TGTGCCAGCAGCGCGCCTTCACAGGGGGCTAGCACTGAAGCTTTCTTT